The clone carrying this T cell receptor beta chain was recorded at least ten times. The entry originates in a study of T cells in Graves' hyperthyroidism and ophthalmopathy. After removal of 0 bases from V and 4 bases from J, the junction contained 7 bases not matched to a gene. Germline CDR1 and CDR2: SGHRS and YFSETQ. This CDR3 region has 17 residues. The TCR beta CDR3 regions underwent amplification using RNA transcripts as the source. TCR CDR3 underwent first-round RT-PCR with the HTBI primer set. MiXCR, run by TCRdb on the multiplex PCR reads, gives a single entry per CDR3 protein. This sample has fewer than 650,000 distinct CDR3 sequences, with approximately 14% found just once.

Material for sequencing was blood. The TCR originated in a woman aged 40 to 49 with Graves' hyperthyroidism. This chain uses TRBV5-1 with TRBJ2-1; the match to TRBD2 covers 10 bases. The CDR3 loop is CASSLGVGLAQYNEQFF. The CDR3 DNA follows: TGCGCCAGCAGCTTGGGAGTGGGACTAGCGCAATACAATGAGCAGTTCTTC.